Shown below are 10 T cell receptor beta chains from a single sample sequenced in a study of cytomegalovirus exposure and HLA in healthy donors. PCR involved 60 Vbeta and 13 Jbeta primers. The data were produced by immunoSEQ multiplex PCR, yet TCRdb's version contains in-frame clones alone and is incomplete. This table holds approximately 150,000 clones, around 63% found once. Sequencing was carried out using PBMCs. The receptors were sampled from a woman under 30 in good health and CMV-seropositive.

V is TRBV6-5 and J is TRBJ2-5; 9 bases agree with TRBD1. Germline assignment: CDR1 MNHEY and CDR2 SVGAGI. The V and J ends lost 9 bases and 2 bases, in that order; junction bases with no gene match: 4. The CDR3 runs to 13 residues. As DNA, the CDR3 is TGTGCCAGTCATGACAGGGGGCAAGAGACCCAGTACTTC. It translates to CASHDRGQETQYF.

CDR3 region: CASSYGTGGQPQHF. The CDR3 DNA sequence: TGCGCCAGCAGCTATGGGACAGGGGGTCAGCCCCAGCATTTT. J is TRBJ1-5 and V is TRBV5-1; the match to TRBD1 covers 11 bases. V was clipped by 3 bases and J by 6 bases; unmatched bases: 2. Germline values: CDR1 SGHRS, CDR2 YFSETQ. CDR3 length equals 14 residues.

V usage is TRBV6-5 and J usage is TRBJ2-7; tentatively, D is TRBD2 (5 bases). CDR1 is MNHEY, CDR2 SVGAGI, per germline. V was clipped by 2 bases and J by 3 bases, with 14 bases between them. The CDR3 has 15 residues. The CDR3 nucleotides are TGTGCCAGCAGTTACGGAGGAACTATTGACTACGAGCAGTACTTC. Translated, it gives CASSYGGTIDYEQYF.

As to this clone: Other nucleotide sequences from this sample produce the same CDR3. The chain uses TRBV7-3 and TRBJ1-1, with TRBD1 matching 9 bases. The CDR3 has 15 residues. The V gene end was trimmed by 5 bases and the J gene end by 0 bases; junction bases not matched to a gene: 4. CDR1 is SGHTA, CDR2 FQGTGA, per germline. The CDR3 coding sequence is TGTGCCAGCAGCCCGGGACAGGGTTTGAACACTGAAGCTTTCTTT. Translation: CASSPGQGLNTEAFF.

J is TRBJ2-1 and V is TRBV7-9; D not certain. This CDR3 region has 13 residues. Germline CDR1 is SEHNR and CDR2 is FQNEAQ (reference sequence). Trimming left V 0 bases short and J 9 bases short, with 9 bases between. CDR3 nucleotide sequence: TGTGCCAGCAGCTTAGCCGGCCCGGGTGAGCAGTTCTTC. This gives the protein CASSLAGPGEQFF.

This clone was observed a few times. The CDR3 is CASSGGISPLHF. CDR3 DNA: TGTGCCAGCTCAGGGGGGATTTCACCCCTCCACTTT. This sequence joins TRBV14 and TRBJ1-6, with 7 nucleotides matching TRBD1. The length of the CDR3 is 12 residues. The J segment lost 9 bases and the V segment lost 8 bases, leaving 4 bases of the junction unmatched. Germline CDR1 is SGHDN and CDR2 is FVKESK. The complete variable domain, with remaining parts taken from reference TRBV14 and TRBJ1-6, reads EAGVTQFPSHSVIEKGQTVTLRCDPISGHDNLYWYRRVMGKEIKFLLHFVKESKQDESGMPNNRFLAERTGGTYSTLKVQPAELEDSGVYFCASSGGISPLHFGNGTRLTVT.

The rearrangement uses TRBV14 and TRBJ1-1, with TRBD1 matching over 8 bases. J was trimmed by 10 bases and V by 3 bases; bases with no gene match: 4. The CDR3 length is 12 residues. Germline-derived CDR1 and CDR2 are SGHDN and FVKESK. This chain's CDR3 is CASSQWTGRAFF. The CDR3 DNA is TGTGCCAGCAGCCAGTGGACAGGGAGAGCTTTCTTT. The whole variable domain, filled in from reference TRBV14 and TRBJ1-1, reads EAGVTQFPSHSVIEKGQTVTLRCDPISGHDNLYWYRRVMGKEIKFLLHFVKESKQDESGMPNNRFLAERTGGTYSTLKVQPAELEDSGVYFCASSQWTGRAFFGQGTRLTVV.

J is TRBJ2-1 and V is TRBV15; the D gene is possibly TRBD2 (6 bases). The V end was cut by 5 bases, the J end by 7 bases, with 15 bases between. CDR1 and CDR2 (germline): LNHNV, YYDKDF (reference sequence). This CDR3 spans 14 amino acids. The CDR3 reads CATSGLEGLNEQFF. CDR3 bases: TGTGCCACCAGCGGTCTTGAGGGACTGAATGAGCAGTTCTTC.

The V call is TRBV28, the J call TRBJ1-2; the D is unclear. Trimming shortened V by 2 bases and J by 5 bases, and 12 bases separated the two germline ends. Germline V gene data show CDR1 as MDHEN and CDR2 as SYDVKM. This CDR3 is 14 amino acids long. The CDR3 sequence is CASSLGGLGYGYTF. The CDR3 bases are TGTGCCAGCAGTTTAGGAGGGTTAGGGTATGGCTACACCTTC.

CDR3 in amino acids: CATGGDRGGSMGQPQHF. The CDR3, as DNA: TGTGCCACCGGCGGGGACAGGGGGGGTTCGATGGGTCAGCCCCAGCATTTT. V gene TRBV10-3 combines with J gene TRBJ1-5; 11 bases are shared with TRBD1. V was pared by 10 bases and J by 6 bases, with 17 bases of the junction left unmatched. Looked up from germline, CDR1 is ENHRY and CDR2 is SYGVKD. This CDR3 region has 17 residues.